This TCR beta chain derives from a study of blood T cell repertoires in COVID-19. Across the whole study: COVID-19 samples, acute and convalescent, were from the United States, Italy and Spain. The analysed material was cDNA or gDNA that came from T cells, B-cell-depleted T cells, or PBMCs.

In the original analysis: Estimated nucleated cell counts came from reference gene primer amplification. Clones were sequenced by immunoSEQ multiplex PCR, and TCRdb holds only the in-frame ones, with some missing. V and J calls and clone size come straight from that table; D and trimming were deduced from the DNA. The data show fewer than 40,000 clones, with nearly 90% seen just once and 34% held by the top ten. V trimming: 0 bases; J trimming: 2 bases; junction bases outside the gene matches: 8. Germline CDR1 and CDR2: MNHGY and SAAAGT. This CDR3 comprises 19 residues. Source material: peripheral blood. This sequence originates from a man in his 70s with active COVID-19. The chain couples TRBV6-8 to TRBJ2-5; 14 nucleotides agree with TRBD2. CDR3 in amino acids: CASSYSLCRTSGGQETQYF. The CDR3 DNA sequence: TGTGCCAGCAGTTACTCTCTCTGTCGGACTAGCGGGGGGCAAGAGACCCAGTACTTC.